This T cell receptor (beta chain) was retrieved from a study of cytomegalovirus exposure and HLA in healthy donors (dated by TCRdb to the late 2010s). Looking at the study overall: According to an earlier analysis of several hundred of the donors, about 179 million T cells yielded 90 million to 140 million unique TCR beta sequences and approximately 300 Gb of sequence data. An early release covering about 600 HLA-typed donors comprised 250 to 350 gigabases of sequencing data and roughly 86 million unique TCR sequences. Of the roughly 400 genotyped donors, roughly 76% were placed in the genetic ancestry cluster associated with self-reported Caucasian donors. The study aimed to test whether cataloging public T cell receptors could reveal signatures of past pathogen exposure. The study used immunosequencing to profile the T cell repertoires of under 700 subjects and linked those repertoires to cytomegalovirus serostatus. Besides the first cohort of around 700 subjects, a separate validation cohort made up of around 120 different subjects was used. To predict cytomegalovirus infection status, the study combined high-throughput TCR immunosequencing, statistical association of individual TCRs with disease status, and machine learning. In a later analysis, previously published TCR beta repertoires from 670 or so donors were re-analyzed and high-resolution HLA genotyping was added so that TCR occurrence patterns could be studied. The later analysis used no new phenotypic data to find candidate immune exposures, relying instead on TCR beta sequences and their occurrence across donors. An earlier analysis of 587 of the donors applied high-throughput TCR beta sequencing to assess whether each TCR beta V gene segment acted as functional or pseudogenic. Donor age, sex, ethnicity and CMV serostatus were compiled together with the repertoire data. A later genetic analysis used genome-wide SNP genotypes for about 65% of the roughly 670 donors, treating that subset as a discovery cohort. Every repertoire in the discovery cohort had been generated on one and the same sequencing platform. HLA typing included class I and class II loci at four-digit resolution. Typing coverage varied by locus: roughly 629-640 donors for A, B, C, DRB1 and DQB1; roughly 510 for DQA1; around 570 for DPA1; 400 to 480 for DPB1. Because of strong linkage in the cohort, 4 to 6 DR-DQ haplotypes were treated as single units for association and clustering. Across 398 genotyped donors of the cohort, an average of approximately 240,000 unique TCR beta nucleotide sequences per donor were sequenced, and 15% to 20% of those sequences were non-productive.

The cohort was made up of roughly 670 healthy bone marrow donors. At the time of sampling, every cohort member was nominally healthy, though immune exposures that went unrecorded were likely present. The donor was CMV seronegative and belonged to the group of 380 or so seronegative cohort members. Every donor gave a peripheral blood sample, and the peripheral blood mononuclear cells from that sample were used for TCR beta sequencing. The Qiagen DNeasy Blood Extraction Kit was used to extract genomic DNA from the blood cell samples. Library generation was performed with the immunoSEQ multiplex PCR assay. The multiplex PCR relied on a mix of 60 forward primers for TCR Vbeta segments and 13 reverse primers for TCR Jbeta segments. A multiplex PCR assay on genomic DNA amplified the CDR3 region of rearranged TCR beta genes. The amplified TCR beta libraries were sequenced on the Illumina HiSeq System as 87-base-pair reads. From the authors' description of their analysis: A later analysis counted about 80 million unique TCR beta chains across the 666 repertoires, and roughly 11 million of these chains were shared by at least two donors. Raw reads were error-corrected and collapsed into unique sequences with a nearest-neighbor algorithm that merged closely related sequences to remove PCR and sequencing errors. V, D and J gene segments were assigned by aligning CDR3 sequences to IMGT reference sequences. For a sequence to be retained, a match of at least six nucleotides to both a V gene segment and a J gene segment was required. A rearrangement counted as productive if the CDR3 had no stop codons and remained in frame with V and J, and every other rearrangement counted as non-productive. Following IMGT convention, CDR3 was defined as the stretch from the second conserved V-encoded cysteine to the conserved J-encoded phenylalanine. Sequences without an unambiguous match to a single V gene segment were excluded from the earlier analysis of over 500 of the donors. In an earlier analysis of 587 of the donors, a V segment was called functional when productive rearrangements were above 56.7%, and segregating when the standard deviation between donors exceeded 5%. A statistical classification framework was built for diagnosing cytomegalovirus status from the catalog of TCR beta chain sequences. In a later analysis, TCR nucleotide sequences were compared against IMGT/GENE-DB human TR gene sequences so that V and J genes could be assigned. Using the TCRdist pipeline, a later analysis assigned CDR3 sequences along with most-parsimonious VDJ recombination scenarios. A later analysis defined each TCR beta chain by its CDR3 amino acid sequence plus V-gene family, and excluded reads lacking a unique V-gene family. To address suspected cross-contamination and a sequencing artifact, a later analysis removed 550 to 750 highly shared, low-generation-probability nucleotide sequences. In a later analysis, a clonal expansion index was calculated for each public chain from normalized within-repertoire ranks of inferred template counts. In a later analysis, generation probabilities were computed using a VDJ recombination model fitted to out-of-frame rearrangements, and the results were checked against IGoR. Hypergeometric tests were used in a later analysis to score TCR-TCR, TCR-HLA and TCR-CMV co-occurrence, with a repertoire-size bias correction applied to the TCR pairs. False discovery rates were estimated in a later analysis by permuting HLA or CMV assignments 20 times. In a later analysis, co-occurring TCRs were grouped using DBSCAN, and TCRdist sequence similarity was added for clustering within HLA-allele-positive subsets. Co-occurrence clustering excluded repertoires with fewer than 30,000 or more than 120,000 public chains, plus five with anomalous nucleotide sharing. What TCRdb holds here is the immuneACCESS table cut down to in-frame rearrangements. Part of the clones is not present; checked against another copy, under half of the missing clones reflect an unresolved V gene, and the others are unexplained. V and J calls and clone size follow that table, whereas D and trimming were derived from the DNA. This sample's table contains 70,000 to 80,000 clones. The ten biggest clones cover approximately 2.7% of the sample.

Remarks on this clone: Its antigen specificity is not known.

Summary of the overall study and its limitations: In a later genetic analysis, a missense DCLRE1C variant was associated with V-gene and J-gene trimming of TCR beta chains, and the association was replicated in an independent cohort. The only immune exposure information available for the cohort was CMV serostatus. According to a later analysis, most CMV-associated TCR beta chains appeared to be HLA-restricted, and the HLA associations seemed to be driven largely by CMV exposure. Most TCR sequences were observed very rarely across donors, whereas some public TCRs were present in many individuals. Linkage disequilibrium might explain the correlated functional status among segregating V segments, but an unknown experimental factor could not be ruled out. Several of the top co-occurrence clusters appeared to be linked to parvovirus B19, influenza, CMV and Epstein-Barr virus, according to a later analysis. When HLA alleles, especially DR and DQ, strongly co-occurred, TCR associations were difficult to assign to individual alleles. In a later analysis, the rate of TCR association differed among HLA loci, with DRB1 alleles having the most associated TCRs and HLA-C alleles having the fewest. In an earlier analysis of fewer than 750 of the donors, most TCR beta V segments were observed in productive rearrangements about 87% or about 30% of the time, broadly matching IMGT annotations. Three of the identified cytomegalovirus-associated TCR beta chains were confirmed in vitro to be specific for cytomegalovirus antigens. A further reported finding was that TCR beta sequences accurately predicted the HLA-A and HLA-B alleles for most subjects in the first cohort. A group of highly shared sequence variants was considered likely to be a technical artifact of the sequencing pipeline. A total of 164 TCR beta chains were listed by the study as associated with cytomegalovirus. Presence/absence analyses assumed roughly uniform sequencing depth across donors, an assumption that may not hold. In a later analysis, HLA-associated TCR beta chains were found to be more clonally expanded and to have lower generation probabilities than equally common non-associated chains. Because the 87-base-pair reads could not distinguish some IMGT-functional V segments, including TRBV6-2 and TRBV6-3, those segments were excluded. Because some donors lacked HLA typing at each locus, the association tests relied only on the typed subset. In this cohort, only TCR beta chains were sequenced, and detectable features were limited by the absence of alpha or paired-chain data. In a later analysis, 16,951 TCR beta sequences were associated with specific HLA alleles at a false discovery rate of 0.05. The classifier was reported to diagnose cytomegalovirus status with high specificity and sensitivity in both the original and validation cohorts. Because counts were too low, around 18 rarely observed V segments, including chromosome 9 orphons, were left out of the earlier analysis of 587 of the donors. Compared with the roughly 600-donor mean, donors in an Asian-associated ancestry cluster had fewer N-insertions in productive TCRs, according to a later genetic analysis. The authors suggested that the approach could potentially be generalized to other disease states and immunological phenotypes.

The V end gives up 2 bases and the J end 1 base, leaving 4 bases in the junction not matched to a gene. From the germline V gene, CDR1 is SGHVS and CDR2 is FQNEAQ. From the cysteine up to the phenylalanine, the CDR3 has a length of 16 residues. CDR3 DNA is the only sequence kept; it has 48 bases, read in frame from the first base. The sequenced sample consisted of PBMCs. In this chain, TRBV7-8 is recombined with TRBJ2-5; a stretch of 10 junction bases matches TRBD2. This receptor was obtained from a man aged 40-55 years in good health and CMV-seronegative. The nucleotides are TGTGCCAGCAGCTTATGGGTAGCGGGGGGCCAAGAGACCCAGTACTTC. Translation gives CASSLWVAGGQETQYF.